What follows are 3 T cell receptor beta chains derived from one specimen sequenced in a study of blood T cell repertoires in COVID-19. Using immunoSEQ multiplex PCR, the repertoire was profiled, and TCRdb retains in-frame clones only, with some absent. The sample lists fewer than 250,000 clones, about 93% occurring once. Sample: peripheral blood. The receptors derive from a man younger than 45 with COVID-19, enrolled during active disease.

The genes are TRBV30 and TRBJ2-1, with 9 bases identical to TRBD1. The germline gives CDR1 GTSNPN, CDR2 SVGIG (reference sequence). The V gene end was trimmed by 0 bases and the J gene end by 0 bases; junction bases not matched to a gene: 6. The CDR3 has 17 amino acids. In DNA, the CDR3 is TGTGCCTGGAGTGTACAGGGGGCGGGGAGCTCCTACAATGAGCAGTTCTTC. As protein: CAWSVQGAGSSYNEQFF.

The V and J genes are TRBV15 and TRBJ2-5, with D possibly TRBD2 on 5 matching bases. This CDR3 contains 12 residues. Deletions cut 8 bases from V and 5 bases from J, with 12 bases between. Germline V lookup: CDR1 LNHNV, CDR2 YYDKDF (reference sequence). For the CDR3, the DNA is TGTGCCACCGATATCCTAGCCGAGACCCAGTACTTC. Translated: CATDILAETQYF.

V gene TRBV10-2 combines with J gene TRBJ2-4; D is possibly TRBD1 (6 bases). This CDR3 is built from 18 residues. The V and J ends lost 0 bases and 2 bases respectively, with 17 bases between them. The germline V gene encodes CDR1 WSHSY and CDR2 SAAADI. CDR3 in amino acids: CASSESVISRGPKNIQYF. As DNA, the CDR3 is TGCGCCAGCAGTGAGTCGGTCATCTCCAGGGGACCCAAAAACATTCAGTACTTC.